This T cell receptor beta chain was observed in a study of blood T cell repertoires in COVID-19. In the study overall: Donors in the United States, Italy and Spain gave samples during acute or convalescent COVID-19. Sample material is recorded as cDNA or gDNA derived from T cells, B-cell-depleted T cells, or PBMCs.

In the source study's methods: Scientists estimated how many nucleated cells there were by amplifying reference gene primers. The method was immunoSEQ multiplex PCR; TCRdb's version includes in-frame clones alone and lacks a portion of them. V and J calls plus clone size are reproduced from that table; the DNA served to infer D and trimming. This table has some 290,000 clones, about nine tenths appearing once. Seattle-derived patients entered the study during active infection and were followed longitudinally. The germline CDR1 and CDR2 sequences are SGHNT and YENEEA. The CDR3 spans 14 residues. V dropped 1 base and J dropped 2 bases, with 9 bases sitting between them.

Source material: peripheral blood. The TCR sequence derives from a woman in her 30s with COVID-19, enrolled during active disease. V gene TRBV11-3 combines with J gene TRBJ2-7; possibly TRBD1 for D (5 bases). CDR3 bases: TGTGCCAGCAGCTTAGGGCAGGGTGCCTACGAGCAGTACTTC. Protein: CASSLGQGAYEQYF.